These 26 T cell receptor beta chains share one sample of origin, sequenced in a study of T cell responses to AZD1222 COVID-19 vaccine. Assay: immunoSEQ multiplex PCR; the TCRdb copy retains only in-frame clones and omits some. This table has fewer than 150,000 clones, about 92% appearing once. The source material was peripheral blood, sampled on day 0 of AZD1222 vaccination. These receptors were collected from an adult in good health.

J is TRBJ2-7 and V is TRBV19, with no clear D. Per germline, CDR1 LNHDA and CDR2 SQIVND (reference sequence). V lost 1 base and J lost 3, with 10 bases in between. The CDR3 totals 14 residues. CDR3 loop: CASSIGSSFYEQYF. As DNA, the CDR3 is TGTGCCAGTAGTATAGGGTCCAGCTTCTACGAGCAGTACTTC.

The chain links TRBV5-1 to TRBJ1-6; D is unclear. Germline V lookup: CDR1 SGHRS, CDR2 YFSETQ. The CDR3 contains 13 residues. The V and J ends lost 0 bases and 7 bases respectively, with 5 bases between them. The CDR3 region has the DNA TGCGCCAGCAGCTTGGGGGTCAATTCACCCCTCCACTTT. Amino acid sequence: CASSLGVNSPLHF.

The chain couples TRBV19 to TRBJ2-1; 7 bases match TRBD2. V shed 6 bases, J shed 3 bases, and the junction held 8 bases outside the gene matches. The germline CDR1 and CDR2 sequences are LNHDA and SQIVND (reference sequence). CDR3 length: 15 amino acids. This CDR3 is CASRAGREGYNEQFF. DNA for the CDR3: TGTGCCAGTAGGGCCGGCAGGGAGGGCTACAATGAGCAGTTCTTC.

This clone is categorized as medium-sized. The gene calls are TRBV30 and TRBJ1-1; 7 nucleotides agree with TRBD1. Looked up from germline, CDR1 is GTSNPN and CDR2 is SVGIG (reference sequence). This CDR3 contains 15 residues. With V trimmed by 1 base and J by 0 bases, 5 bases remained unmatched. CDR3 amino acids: CAWSAGQALNTEAFF. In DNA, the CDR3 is TGTGCCTGGAGTGCCGGACAGGCTCTGAACACTGAAGCTTTCTTT. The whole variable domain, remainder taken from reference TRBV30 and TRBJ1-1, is SQTIHQWPATLVQPVGSPLSLECTVEGTSNPNLYWYRQAAGRGLQLLFYSVGIGQISSEVPQNLSASRPQDRQFILSSKKLLLSDSGFYLCAWSAGQALNTEAFFGQGTRLTVV.

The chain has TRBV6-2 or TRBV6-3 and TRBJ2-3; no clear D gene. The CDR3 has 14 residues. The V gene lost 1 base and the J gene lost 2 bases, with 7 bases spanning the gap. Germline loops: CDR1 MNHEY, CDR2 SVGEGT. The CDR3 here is CASSYFIPTDTQYF. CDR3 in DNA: TGTGCCAGCAGTTACTTTATACCCACAGATACGCAGTATTTT.

The CDR3 loop is CASSLVGGNRRSYEQYF. For the CDR3, the DNA is TGTGCCAGCAGCTTAGTGGGAGGAAACAGGCGCTCCTACGAGCAGTACTTC. J is TRBJ2-7 and V is TRBV7-6; weak D call: TRBD2 (6 bases). Per the germline V gene, CDR1 is SGHVS and CDR2 is FNYEAQ. The V and J ends lost 1 base and 0 bases respectively, with 16 bases between them. The CDR3 is 17 residues long.

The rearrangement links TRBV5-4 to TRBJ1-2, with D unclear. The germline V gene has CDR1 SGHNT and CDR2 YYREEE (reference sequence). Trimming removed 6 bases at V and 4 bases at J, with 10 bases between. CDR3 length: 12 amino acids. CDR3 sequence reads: CASTIEGYGYTF. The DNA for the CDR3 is TGTGCCAGCACCATTGAGGGCTATGGCTACACCTTC. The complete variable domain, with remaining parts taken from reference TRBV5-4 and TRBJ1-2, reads ETGVTQSPTHLIKTRGQQVTLRCSSQSGHNTVSWYQQALGQGPQFIFQYYREEENGRGNFPPRFSGLQFPNYSSELNVNALELDDSALYLCASTIEGYGYTFGSGTRLTVV.

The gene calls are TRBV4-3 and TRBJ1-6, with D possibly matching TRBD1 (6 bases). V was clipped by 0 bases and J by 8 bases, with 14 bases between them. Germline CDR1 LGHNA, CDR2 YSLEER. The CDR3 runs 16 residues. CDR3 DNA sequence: TGCGCCAGCAGCCAAGATCGAGGGACACGCCATTCACCCCTCCACTTT. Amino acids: CASSQDRGTRHSPLHF.

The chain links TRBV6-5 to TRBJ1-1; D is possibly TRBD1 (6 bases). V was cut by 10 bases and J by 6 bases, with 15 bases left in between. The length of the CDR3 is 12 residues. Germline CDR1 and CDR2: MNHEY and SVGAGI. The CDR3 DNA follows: TGTGCCACACAGGGCCGGACCTCTGAAGCTTTCTTT. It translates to CATQGRTSEAFF.

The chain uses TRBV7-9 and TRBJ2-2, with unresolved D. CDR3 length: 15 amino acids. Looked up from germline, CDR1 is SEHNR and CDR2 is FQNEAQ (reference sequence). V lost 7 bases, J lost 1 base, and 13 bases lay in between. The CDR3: CASTAAGLNTGELFF. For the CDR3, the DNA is TGTGCCAGCACCGCGGCCGGGCTGAACACCGGGGAGCTGTTTTTT.

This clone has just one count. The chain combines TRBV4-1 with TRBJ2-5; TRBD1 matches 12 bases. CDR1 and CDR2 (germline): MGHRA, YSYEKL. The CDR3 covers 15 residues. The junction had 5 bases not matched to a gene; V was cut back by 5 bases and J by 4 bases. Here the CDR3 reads CASSWDRGPGETQYF. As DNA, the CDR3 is TGCGCCAGCAGCTGGGACAGGGGGCCGGGAGAGACCCAGTACTTC.

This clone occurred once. The chain's CDR3 is CASSPSTGFETQYF. CDR3 bases: TGCGCCAGCAGCCCATCGACAGGGTTTGAGACCCAGTACTTC. The rearrangement uses TRBV4-3 and TRBJ2-5; TRBD1 matches at 7 bases. J was trimmed by 5 bases and V by 4 bases; bases with no gene match: 7. The CDR3 has 14 amino acids. Germline-derived CDR1 and CDR2 are LGHNA and YSLEER.

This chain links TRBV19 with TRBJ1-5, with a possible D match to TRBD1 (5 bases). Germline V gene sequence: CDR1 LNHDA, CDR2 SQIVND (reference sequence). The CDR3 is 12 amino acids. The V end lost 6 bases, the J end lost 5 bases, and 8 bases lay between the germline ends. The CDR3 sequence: CASSWGDQPQHF. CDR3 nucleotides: TGTGCCAGTAGCTGGGGGGATCAGCCCCAGCATTTT.

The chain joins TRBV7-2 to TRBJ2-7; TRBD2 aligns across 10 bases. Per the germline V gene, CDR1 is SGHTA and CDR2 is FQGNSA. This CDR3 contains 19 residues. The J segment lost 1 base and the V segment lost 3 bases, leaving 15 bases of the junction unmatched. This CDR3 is CASSLTSGSRVVGSYEQYF. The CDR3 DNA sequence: TGTGCCAGCAGCTTGACTAGCGGGTCGCGTGTCGTTGGGTCCTACGAGCAGTACTTC.

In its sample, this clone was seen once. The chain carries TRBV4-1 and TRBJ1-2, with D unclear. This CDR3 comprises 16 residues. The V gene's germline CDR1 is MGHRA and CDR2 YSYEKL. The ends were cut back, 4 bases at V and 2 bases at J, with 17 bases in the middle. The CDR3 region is CASSPWGEAFNYGYTF. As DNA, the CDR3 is TGCGCCAGCAGCCCGTGGGGTGAGGCTTTCAACTATGGCTACACCTTC.

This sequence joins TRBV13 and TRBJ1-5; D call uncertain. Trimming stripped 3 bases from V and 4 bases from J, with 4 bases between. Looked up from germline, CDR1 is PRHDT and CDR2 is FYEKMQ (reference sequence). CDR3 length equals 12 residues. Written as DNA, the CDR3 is TGTGCCAGCAGCTTGAGTAATCAGCCCCAGCATTTT. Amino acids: CASSLSNQPQHF.

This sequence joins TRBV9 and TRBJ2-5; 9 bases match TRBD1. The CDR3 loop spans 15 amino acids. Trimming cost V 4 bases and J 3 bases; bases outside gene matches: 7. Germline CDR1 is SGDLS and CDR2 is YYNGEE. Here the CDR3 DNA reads TGTGCCAGCAGCATACAGGGGGCTCTGGAAGAGACCCAGTACTTC. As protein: CASSIQGALEETQYF. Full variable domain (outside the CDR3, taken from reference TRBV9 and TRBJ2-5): DSGVTQTPKHLITATGQRVTLRCSPRSGDLSVYWYQQSLDQGLQFLIQYYNGEERAKGNILERFSAQQFPDLHSELNLSSLELGDSALYFCASSIQGALEETQYFGPGTRLLVL.

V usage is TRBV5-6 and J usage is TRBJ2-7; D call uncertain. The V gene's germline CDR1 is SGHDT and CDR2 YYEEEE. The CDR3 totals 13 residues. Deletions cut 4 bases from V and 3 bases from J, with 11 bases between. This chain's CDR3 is CASSPGPVYEQYF. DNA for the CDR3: TGTGCCAGCAGCCCAGGACCCGTCTACGAGCAGTACTTC. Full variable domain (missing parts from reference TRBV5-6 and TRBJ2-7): DAGVTQSPTHLIKTRGQQVTLRCSPKSGHDTVSWYQQALGQGPQFIFQYYEEEERQRGNFPDRFSGHQFPNYSSELNVNALLLGDSALYLCASSPGPVYEQYFGPGTRLTVT.

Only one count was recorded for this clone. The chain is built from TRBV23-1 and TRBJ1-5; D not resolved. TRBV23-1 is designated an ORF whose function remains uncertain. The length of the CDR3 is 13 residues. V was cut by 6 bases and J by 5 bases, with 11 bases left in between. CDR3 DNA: TGCGCCAGCAGACTACCCGAATATCAGCCCCAGCATTTT. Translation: CASRLPEYQPQHF.

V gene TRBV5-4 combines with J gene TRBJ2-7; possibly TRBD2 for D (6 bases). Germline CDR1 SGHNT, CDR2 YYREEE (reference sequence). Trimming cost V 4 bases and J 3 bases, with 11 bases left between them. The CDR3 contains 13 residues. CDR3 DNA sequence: TGTGCCAGCAGCCCGGGACTTATCTACGAGCAGTACTTC. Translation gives CASSPGLIYEQYF.

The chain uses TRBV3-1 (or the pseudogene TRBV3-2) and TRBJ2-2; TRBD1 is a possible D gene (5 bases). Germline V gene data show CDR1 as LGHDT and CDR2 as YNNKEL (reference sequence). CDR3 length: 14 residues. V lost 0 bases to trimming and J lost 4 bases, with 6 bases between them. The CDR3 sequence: CASSQDRATGELFF. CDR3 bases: TGTGCCAGCAGCCAAGACAGGGCCACCGGGGAGCTGTTTTTT.

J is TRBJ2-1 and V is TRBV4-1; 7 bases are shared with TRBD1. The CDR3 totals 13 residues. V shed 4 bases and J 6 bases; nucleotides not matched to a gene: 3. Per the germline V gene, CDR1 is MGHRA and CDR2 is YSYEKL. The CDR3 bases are TGCGCCAGCAGCCTACCAGGGGGCAATGAGCAGTTCTTC. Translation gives CASSLPGGNEQFF.

CDR3 coding DNA: TGTGCCAGCAGCCAACCCGGTTCCTTAGCGGGCACCTACGAGCAGTACTTC. Translating it yields CASSQPGSLAGTYEQYF. The chain is built from TRBV3-1 (or the pseudogene TRBV3-2) and TRBJ2-7, with 7 bases lining up with TRBD2. The ends lost 2 bases at V and 2 bases at J; junction bases unmatched: 12. The CDR3 runs 17 residues. Germline loops: CDR1 LGHDT, CDR2 YNNKEL (reference sequence).

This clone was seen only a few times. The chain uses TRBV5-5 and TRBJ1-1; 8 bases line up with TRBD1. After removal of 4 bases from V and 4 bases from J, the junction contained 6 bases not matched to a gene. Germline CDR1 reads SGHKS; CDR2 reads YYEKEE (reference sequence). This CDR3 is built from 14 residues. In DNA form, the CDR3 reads TGTGCCAGCAGCCTGGACAGGGTTTTCACTGAAGCTTTCTTT. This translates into CASSLDRVFTEAFF.

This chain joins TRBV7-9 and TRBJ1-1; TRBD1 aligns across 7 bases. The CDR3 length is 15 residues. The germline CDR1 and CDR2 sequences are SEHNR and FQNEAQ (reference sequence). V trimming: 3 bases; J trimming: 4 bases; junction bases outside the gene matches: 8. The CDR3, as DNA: TGTGCCAGCAGCTTTGGGAGGGGGCTAGGCACTGAAGCTTTCTTT. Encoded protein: CASSFGRGLGTEAFF.

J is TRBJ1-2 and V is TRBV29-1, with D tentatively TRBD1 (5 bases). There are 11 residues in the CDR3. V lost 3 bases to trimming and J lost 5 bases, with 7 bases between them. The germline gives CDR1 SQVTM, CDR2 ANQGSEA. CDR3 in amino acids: CSVDGGYGYTF. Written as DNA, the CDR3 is TGCAGCGTTGATGGGGGGTATGGCTACACCTTC.